Listed below are T cell receptor beta chains from one sample, sequenced in a study of chemoradiotherapy in HPV16-positive cancers. Clones were sequenced by immunoSEQ multiplex PCR, and TCRdb holds only the in-frame ones, with some missing. The table lists approximately 10,000 clones, over 75% of them singletons. This sample was taken from a patient who underwent chemoradiotherapy. Receptor source: a human donor with HPV-associated anogenital cancer. Both conserved end residues are part of each CDR3. D genes are given only for firm matches. Rows give clone size only sometimes, using once, few, many, or a class for an expanded clone.

clone_size: -; v_call: TRBV6-5; d_call: -; j_call: TRBJ2-7; cdr3_nt: TGTGCCAGCAGTTACTCGATAAAGGGCTCCTACGAGCAGTACTTC; cdr3_aa: CASSYSIKGSYEQYF
clone_size: -; v_call: TRBV18; d_call: TRBD1; j_call: TRBJ2-2; cdr3_nt: TGTGCCAGCTCACCGGGACAGGGCCCCACCGGGGAGCTGTTTTTT; cdr3_aa: CASSPGQGPTGELFF
clone_size: -; v_call: TRBV7-3; d_call: TRBD1; j_call: TRBJ1-1; cdr3_nt: TGTGCCAGCAGCACGGGCGCGACAGGGCGAACTGAAGCTTTCTTT; cdr3_aa: CASSTGATGRTEAFF
clone_size: -; v_call: TRBV4-1; d_call: TRBD1; j_call: TRBJ2-3; cdr3_nt: TGCGCCAGCAGCCAAGAGGGACAGGCGCTTAATACGCAGTATTTT; cdr3_aa: CASSQEGQALNTQYF
clone_size: -; v_call: TRBV11-2; d_call: -; j_call: TRBJ2-2; cdr3_nt: TGTGCCAGCGCTTATTTCGCGAGGGGAGCGGAGCTGTTTTTT; cdr3_aa: CASAYFARGAELFF
clone_size: -; v_call: TRBV4-3; d_call: -; j_call: TRBJ1-2; cdr3_nt: TGCGCCAGCAGCCAAGGAGGGGGGTTTGGCTACACCTTC; cdr3_aa: CASSQGGGFGYTF
clone_size: -; v_call: TRBV29-1; d_call: -; j_call: TRBJ2-4; cdr3_nt: TGCAGCGTTGTCGTCCAGGGTGGGAACATTCAGTACTTC; cdr3_aa: CSVVVQGGNIQYF
clone_size: -; v_call: TRBV6-5; d_call: -; j_call: TRBJ1-5; cdr3_nt: TGTGCCAGCAGTTACGGCGTTAATCAGCCCCAGCATTTT; cdr3_aa: CASSYGVNQPQHF
clone_size: -; v_call: TRBV11-2; d_call: TRBD2; j_call: TRBJ2-1; cdr3_nt: TGTGCCAGCAGCCCCTTGACGGGACTAGCGATTGGCGAGCAGTTCTTC; cdr3_aa: CASSPLTGLAIGEQFF
clone_size: -; v_call: TRBV19; d_call: -; j_call: TRBJ1-5; cdr3_nt: TGTGCCAGTAATCTACTAAGAGGGCGGAGCAATCAGCCCCAGCATTTT; cdr3_aa: CASNLLRGRSNQPQHF
clone_size: -; v_call: TRBV10-3; d_call: -; j_call: TRBJ2-7; cdr3_nt: TGTGCCATCGGCCTGACAAACTACGAGCAGTACTTC; cdr3_aa: CAIGLTNYEQYF
clone_size: -; v_call: TRBV5-1; d_call: -; j_call: TRBJ2-7; cdr3_nt: TGCGCCAGCAGCTTAAATTGGGGGAGGCGCCCTCGGGGCGAGCAGTACTTC; cdr3_aa: CASSLNWGRRPRGEQYF
clone_size: -; v_call: TRBV6-6; d_call: TRBD2; j_call: TRBJ2-1; cdr3_nt: TGTGCCAGCAGCCCTATAGCGGGGGTCCTGAAGAATGAGCAGTTCTTC; cdr3_aa: CASSPIAGVLKNEQFF
clone_size: -; v_call: TRBV10-3; d_call: -; j_call: TRBJ2-2; cdr3_nt: TGTGCCATCAGTGAGTCAGAAGTATCCACCGGGGAGCTGTTTTTT; cdr3_aa: CAISESEVSTGELFF
clone_size: once; v_call: TRBV19; d_call: -; j_call: TRBJ1-5; cdr3_nt: TGTGCCAGTAGTATAACGGGGCGTTCGAGCAATCAGCCCCAGCATTTT; cdr3_aa: CASSITGRSSNQPQHF
clone_size: -; v_call: TRBV4-1; d_call: -; j_call: TRBJ1-5; cdr3_nt: TGCGCCAGCAGCCAAGCCGTCCCGGTTAGGGAGTATCAGCCCCAGCATTTT; cdr3_aa: CASSQAVPVREYQPQHF
clone_size: -; v_call: TRBV11-3; d_call: -; j_call: TRBJ2-5; cdr3_nt: TGTGCCAGCAGCTTAGGATATAGTATCCACGAGACCCAGTACTTC; cdr3_aa: CASSLGYSIHETQYF
clone_size: once; v_call: TRBV7-9; d_call: TRBD2; j_call: TRBJ2-3; cdr3_nt: TGTGCCAGCAGCTTAGCGGCGGGGGGAATTTTGGGGACAGATACGCAGTATTTT; cdr3_aa: CASSLAAGGILGTDTQYF
clone_size: -; v_call: TRBV2; d_call: -; j_call: TRBJ1-2; cdr3_nt: TGTGCCAGCGTAGCTAGGACAGTCTATGGCTACACCTTC; cdr3_aa: CASVARTVYGYTF
clone_size: -; v_call: TRBV5-6; d_call: -; j_call: TRBJ1-2; cdr3_nt: TGTGCCAGCAGCTCGGCAGTGGCAGGGCGGAACCTAGACTATGGCTACACCTTC; cdr3_aa: CASSSAVAGRNLDYGYTF
clone_size: -; v_call: TRBV11-2; d_call: -; j_call: TRBJ2-2; cdr3_nt: TGTGCCAGCAGCTTAGGAGGGGCGGGGAACACCGGGGAGCTGTTTTTT; cdr3_aa: CASSLGGAGNTGELFF
clone_size: -; v_call: TRBV30; d_call: -; j_call: TRBJ1-2; cdr3_nt: TGTGCCTGGAGTGGCGGAGCCTTCTATGGCTACACCTTC; cdr3_aa: CAWSGGAFYGYTF
clone_size: few; v_call: TRBV5-5; d_call: -; j_call: TRBJ1-1; cdr3_nt: TGTGCCAGCAGCTCTGTCGGGCGGAGCACTGAAGCTTTCTTT; cdr3_aa: CASSSVGRSTEAFF
clone_size: few; v_call: TRBV7-3; d_call: -; j_call: TRBJ2-3; cdr3_nt: TGTGCCAGCAGCTTCGCCGGGGCAGATACGCAGTATTTT; cdr3_aa: CASSFAGADTQYF
clone_size: -; v_call: TRBV19; d_call: -; j_call: TRBJ1-3; cdr3_nt: TGTGCCAGTAGTATAGTCGTCGGGACTTCCTCTGGAAACACCATATATTTT; cdr3_aa: CASSIVVGTSSGNTIYF
clone_size: once; v_call: TRBV7-8; d_call: TRBD1; j_call: TRBJ1-5; cdr3_nt: TGTGCCAGCAGCTTAGGGCAGGTGACAGGGAACAATCAGCCCCAGCATTTT; cdr3_aa: CASSLGQVTGNNQPQHF
clone_size: once; v_call: TRBV19; d_call: -; j_call: TRBJ1-2; cdr3_nt: TGTGCCAGTAAGAGTATAGGACGGGGGCAATCGGGATATGGCTACACCTTC; cdr3_aa: CASKSIGRGQSGYGYTF
clone_size: -; v_call: TRBV7-9; d_call: -; j_call: TRBJ1-4; cdr3_nt: TGTGCCAGCAGCTCATCGGGGGGGGCGGTCGTTAATGAAAAACTGTTTTTT; cdr3_aa: CASSSSGGAVVNEKLFF
clone_size: few; v_call: TRBV7-2; d_call: -; j_call: TRBJ2-7; cdr3_nt: TGTGCCAGCAGCTTAGACACAGACCCCCTCTACGAGCAGTACTTC; cdr3_aa: CASSLDTDPLYEQYF
clone_size: -; v_call: TRBV6-4; d_call: -; j_call: TRBJ2-3; cdr3_nt: TGTGCCAGCAGCGAGGGGGGGGCCACAGATACGCAGTATTTT; cdr3_aa: CASSEGGATDTQYF
clone_size: once; v_call: TRBV2; d_call: -; j_call: TRBJ2-7; cdr3_nt: TGTGCCAGCAGTGAAGTATACGAGCAGTACTTC; cdr3_aa: CASSEVYEQYF
clone_size: -; v_call: TRBV10-3; d_call: -; j_call: TRBJ2-5; cdr3_nt: TGTGCCATCAGCCGGAAAGAAATGCTCCAAGAGACCCAGTACTTC; cdr3_aa: CAISRKEMLQETQYF
clone_size: once; v_call: TRBV5-1; d_call: TRBD1; j_call: TRBJ2-3; cdr3_nt: TGCGCCAGCAGCTTGACGGGACAGGGGCAGGGGGGGCAAGGTACGCAGTATTTT; cdr3_aa: CASSLTGQGQGGQGTQYF
clone_size: -; v_call: TRBV20-1; d_call: -; j_call: TRBJ1-2; cdr3_nt: TGCAGTGCTCGTCAGGGGTTGAGCTACACCTTC; cdr3_aa: CSARQGLSYTF
clone_size: -; v_call: TRBV5-1; d_call: TRBD2; j_call: TRBJ2-3; cdr3_nt: TGCGCCAGCAGCAGAACGGGGGGGCGGACAGATACGCAGTATTTT; cdr3_aa: CASSRTGGRTDTQYF
clone_size: -; v_call: TRBV15; d_call: -; j_call: TRBJ1-1; cdr3_nt: TGTGCCACCAGGACCCGGATGGACACTGAAGCTTTCTTT; cdr3_aa: CATRTRMDTEAFF
clone_size: -; v_call: TRBV19; d_call: -; j_call: TRBJ1-2; cdr3_nt: TGTGCCAGTAGTTTAGGACCATCTAACTATGGCTACACCTTC; cdr3_aa: CASSLGPSNYGYTF